This T cell receptor beta chain emerged from a study of T cell changes during pregnancy in multiple sclerosis. CDR3 length: 13 residues. V lost 5 bases to trimming and J lost 3 bases; unmatched junction nucleotides: 6. Germline assignment: CDR1 GTSNPN and CDR2 SVGIG (reference sequence). Some clones are missing from TCRdb's copy, which holds only in-frame ones; the method was immunoSEQ multiplex PCR. The table lists roughly 67,000 clones, roughly 92% of them singletons. The input for sequencing was peripheral blood, taken in the second trimester of pregnancy. V is TRBV30 and J is TRBJ1-2; 7 positions agree with TRBD1. The source is a female donor with multiple sclerosis, enrolled in a pregnancy study. The CDR3 region is CAWRTGGDYGYTF. Written as DNA, the CDR3 is TGTGCCTGGCGGACAGGCGGAGACTATGGCTACACCTTC. Full variable domain (rest looked up from reference TRBV30 and TRBJ1-2): SQTIHQWPATLVQPVGSPLSLECTVEGTSNPNLYWYRQAAGRGLQLLFYSVGIGQISSEVPQNLSASRPQDRQFILSSKKLLLSDSGFYLCAWRTGGDYGYTFGSGTRLTVV.